Shown below are 5 T cell receptor beta chains from a single sample sequenced in a study of blood T cells in healthy people across ages. Through a sample-barcoded 5' primer and a J-beta primer mix, a second PCR was run for roughly 7 to 12 cycles. Using its own MiXCR run on the 5' RACE reads, TCRdb lists one record per CDR3 protein. The sample records around 820,000 distinct CDR3 sequences, 25% being singletons. The same sample was also studied in work on T cells of mothers and their children.

The sequenced sample was blood. The receptors shown here come from a boy aged 5-17 years in good health.

The CDR3 loop reads CASSLVRMGTGANVLTF. The CDR3 DNA reads as TGTGCCAGCAGCCTCGTTCGGATGGGGACTGGGGCCAACGTCCTGACTTTC. This chain connects TRBV5-4 to TRBJ2-6; D is unresolved. Germline loops: CDR1 SGHNT, CDR2 YYREEE (reference sequence). The CDR3 is 17 amino acids. The V gene lost 4 bases and the J gene lost 2 bases, with 16 bases spanning the gap.

The genes are TRBV4-3 and TRBJ1-1, with D perhaps TRBD1 (5 bases). In germline, CDR1 is LGHNA, CDR2 YSLEER. The V gene lost 4 bases and the J gene lost 1 base, with 13 bases spanning the gap. This CDR3 comprises 15 residues. The CDR3 spells CASSLSSRANTEAFF. In nucleotides, the CDR3 is TGCGCCAGCAGCCTAAGCTCCAGGGCGAACACTGAAGCTTTCTTT.

Comments on this clonotype: At one of its ends the junction is not consistent with the germline gene, which may arise from a read error. This chain links TRBV6-2 or TRBV6-3 with TRBJ2-2; D might be TRBD2 (5 bases). The CDR3 consists of 13 residues. Looked up from germline, CDR1 is MNHEY and CDR2 is SVGEGT. The CDR3 bases are TGTGCCAGCAGGGGATCGAACACCGGGGAGCTGGTTTTT. This encodes CASRGSNTGELVF.

The genes are TRBV11-2 and TRBJ2-7; no clear D. V lost 1 base and J 2 bases, leaving 6 bases between the germline ends. The CDR3 has 13 residues. CDR1 and CDR2 from the germline V gene are SGHAT and FQNNGV. The CDR3 nucleotides are TGTGCCAGCAGCTTAGCCAAGCCCTACGAGCAGTACTTC. It is translated as CASSLAKPYEQYF.

The gene calls are TRBV6-5 and TRBJ1-4, with unresolved D. Trimming pared 0 bases from V and 8 bases from J, leaving 13 bases between. Germline loops: CDR1 MNHEY, CDR2 SVGAGI. The length of the CDR3 is 15 residues. The CDR3 region is CASSYSSGRLEKLFF. The CDR3 nucleotides read TGTGCCAGCAGTTACTCCAGCGGGAGGTTGGAAAAACTGTTTTTT.